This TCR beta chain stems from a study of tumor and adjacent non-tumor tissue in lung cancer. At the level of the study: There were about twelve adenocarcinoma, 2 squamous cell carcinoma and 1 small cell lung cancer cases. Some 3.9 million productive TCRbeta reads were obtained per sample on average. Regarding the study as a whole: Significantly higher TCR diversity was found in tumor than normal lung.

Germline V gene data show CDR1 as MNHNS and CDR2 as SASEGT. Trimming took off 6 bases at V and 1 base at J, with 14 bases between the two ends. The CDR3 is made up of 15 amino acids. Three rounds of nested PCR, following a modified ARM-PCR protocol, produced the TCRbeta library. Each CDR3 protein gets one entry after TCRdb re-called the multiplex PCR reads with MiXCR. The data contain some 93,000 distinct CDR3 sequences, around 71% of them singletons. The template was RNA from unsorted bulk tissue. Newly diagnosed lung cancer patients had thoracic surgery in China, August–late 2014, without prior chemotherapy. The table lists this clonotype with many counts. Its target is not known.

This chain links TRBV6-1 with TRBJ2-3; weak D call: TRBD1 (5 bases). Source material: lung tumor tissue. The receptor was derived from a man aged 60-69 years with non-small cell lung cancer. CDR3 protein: CASSVRVLGTDTQYF. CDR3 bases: TGTGCCAGCAGCGTCAGGGTATTGGGCACAGATACGCAGTATTTT.